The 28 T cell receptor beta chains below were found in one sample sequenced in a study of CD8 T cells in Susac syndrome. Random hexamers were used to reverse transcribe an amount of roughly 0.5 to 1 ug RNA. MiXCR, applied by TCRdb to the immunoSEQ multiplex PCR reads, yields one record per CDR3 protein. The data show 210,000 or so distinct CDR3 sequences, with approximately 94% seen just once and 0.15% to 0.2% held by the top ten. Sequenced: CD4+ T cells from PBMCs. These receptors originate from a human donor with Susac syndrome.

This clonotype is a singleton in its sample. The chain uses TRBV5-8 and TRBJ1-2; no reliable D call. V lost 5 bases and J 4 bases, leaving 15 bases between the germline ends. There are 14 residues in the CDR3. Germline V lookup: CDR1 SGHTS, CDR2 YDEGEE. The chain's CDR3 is CASRPRGVPYGYTF. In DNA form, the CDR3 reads TGTGCCAGCAGACCCCGTGGGGTGCCCTATGGCTACACCTTC.

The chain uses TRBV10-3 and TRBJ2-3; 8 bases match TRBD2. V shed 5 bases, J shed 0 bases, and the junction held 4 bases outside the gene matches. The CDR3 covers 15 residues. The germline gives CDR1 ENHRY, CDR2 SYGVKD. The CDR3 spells CAISPTSGSTDTQYF. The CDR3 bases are TGTGCCATCAGTCCAACTAGCGGAAGCACAGATACGCAGTATTTT.

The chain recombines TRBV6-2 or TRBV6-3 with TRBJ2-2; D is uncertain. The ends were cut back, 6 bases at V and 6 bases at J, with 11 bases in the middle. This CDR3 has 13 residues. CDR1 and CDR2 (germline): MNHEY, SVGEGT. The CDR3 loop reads CASSHPRSGELFF. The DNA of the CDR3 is TGTGCCAGCAGCCACCCGAGGTCCGGGGAGCTGTTTTTT.

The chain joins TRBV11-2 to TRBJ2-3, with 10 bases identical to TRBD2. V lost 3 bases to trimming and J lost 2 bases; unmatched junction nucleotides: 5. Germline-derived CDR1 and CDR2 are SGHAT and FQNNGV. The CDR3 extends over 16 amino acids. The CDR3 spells CASSFTSGALTDTQYF. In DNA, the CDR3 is TGTGCCAGCAGCTTTACTAGCGGGGCCCTCACAGATACGCAGTATTTT.

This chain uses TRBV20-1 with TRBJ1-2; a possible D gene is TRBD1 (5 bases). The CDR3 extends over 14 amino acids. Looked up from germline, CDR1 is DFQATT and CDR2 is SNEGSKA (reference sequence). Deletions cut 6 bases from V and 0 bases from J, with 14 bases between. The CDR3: CSASGGLPNYGYTF. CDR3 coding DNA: TGCAGTGCCAGCGGGGGACTCCCTAACTATGGCTACACCTTC.

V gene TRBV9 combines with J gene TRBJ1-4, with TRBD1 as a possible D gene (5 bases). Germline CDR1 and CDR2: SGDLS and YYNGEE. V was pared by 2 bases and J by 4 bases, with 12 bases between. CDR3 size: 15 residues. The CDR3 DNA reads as TGTGCCAGCAGCGTCGGGACCGATAATAATGAAAAACTGTTTTTT. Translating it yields CASSVGTDNNEKLFF.

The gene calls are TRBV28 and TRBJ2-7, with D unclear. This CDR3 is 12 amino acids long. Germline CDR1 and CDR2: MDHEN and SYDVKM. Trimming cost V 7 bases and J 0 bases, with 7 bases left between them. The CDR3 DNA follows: TGTGCCAGCACTCGGAACTCCTACGAGCAGTACTTC. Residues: CASTRNSYEQYF. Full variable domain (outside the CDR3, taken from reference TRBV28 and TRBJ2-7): DVKVTQSSRYLVKRTGEKVFLECVQDMDHENMFWYRQDPGLGLRLIYFSYDVKMKEKGDIPEGYSVSREKKERFSLILESASTNQTSMYLCASTRNSYEQYFGPGTRLTVT.

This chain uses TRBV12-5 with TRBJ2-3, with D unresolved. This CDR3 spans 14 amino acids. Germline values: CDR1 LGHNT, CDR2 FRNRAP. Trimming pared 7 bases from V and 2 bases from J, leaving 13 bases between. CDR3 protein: CASALLTATDTQYF. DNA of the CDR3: TGTGCTAGTGCCCTGCTGACGGCCACAGATACGCAGTATTTT. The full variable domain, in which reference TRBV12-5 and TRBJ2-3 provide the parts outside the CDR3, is DARVTQTPRHKVTEMGQEVTMRCQPILGHNTVFWYRQTMMQGLELLAYFRNRAPLDDSGMPKDRFSAEMPDATLATLKIQPSEPRDSAVYFCASALLTATDTQYFGPGTRLTVL.

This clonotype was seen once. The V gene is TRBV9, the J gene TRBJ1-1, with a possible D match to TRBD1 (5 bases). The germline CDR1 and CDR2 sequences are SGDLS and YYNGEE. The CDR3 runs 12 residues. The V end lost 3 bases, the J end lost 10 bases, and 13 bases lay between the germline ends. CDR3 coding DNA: TGTGCCAGCAGCGCCATCGGGGACCGAGCTTTCTTT. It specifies CASSAIGDRAFF.

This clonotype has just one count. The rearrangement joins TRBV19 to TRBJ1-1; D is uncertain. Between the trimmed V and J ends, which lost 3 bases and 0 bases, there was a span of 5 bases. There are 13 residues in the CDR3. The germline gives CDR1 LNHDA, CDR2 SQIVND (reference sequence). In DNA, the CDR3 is TGTGCCAGTAGTATTGGGGTGAACACTGAAGCTTTCTTT. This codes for CASSIGVNTEAFF. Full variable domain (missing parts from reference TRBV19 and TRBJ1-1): DGGITQSPKYLFRKEGQNVTLSCEQNLNHDAMYWYRQDPGQGLRLIYYSQIVNDFQKGDIAEGYSVSREKKESFPLTVTSAQKNPTAFYLCASSIGVNTEAFFGQGTRLTVV.

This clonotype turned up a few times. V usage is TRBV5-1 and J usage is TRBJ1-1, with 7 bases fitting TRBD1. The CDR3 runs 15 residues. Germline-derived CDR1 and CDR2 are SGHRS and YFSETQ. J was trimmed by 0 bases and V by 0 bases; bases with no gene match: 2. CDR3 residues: CASSLETGLNTEAFF. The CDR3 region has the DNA TGCGCCAGCAGCTTGGAGACAGGGCTGAACACTGAAGCTTTCTTT.

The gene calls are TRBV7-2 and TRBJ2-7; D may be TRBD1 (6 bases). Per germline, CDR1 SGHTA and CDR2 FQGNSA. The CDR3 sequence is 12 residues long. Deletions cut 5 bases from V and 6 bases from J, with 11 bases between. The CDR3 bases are TGTGCCAGCAGCCCGGGACAACTCGAGCAGTACTTC. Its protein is CASSPGQLEQYF.

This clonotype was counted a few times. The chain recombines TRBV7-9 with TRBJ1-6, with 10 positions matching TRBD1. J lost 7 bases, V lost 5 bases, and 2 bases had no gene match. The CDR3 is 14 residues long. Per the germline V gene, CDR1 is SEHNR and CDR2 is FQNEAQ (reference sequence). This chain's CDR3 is CASSRTGGNSPLHF. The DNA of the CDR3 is TGTGCCAGCAGCCGGACAGGGGGGAATTCACCCCTCCACTTT.

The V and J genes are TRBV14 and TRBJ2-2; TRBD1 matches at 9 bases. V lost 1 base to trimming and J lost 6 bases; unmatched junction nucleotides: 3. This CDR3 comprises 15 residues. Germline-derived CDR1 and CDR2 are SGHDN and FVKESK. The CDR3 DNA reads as TGTGCCAGCAGCCAAGGACGGGACAGGGCCGGGGAGCTGTTTTTT. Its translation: CASSQGRDRAGELFF.

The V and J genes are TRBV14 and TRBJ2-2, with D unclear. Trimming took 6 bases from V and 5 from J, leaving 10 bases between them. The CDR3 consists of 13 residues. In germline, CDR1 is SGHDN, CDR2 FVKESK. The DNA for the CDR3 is TGTGCCAGCAGACCTCAGCCGACCGGGGAGCTGTTTTTT. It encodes CASRPQPTGELFF.

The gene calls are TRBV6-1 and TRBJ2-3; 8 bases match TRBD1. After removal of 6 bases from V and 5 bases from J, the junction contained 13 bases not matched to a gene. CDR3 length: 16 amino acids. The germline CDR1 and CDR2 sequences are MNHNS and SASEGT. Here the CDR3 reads CASSRGQGGGVDTQYF. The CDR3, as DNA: TGTGCCAGCAGCAGAGGACAGGGCGGCGGAGTAGATACGCAGTATTTT.

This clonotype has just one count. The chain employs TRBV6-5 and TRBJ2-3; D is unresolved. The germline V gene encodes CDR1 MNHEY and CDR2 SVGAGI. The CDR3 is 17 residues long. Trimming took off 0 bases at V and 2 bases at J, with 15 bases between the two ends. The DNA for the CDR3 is TGTGCCAGCAGTTACTCAGGAGCGCGAGGCGACACAGATACGCAGTATTTT. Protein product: CASSYSGARGDTDTQYF.

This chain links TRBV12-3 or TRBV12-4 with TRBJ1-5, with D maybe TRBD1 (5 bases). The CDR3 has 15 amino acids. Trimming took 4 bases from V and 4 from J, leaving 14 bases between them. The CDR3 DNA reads TGTGCCAGCAGTTCCCGAGGATGGGGGAATCAGCCCCAGCATTTT. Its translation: CASSSRGWGNQPQHF.

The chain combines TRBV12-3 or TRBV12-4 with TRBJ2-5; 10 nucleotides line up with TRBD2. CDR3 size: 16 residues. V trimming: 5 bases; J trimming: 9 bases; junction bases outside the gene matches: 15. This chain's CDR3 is CASSPLRSGGRGAQYF. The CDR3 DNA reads TGTGCCAGCAGTCCGTTACGTAGCGGGGGGCGTGGGGCCCAGTACTTC.

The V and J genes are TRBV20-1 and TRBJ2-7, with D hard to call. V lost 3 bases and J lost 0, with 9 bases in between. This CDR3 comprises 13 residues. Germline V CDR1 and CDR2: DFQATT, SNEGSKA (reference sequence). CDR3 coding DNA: TGCAGTGCTAGCTTGATTAGCTCCTACGAGCAGTACTTC. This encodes CSASLISSYEQYF.

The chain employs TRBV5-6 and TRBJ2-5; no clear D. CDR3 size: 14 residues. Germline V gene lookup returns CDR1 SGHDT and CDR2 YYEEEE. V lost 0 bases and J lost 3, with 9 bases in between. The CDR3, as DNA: TGTGCCAGCAGCTTGGGCCCAGGTAAAGAGACCCAGTACTTC. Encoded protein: CASSLGPGKETQYF.

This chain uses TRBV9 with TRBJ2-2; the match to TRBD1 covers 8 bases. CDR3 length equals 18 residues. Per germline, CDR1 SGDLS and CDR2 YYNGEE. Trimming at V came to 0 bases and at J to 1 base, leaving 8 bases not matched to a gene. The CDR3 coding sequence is TGTGCCAGCAGCGTAGGGACAGGGCGCCTGGGGAACACCGGGGAGCTGTTTTTT. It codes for CASSVGTGRLGNTGELFF.

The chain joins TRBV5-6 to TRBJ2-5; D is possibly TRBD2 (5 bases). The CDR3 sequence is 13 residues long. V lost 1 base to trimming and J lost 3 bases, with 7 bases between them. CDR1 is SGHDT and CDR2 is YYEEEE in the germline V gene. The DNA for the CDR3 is TGTGCCAGCAGCTTGCCGAGGGAAGAGACCCAGTACTTC. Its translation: CASSLPREETQYF.

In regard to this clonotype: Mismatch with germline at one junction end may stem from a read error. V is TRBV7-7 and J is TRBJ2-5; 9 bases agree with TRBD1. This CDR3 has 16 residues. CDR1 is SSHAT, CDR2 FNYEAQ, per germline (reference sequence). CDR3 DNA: TGTGCTAGCAGCCAAGAGACAGGGGGAATGGTAGAGACCCAGTACTTC. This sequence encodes CASSQETGGMVETQYF.

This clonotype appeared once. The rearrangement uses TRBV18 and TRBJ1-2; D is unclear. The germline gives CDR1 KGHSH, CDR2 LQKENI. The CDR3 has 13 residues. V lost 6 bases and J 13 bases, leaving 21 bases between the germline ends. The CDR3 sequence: CASSSPVGEISTF. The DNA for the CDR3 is TGTGCCAGCTCGTCTCCCGTCGGGGAAATAAGCACCTTC.

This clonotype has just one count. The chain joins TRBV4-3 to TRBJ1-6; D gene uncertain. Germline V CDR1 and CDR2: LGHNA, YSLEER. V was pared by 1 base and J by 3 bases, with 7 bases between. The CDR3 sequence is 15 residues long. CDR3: CASSQVDDYNSPLHF. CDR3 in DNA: TGCGCCAGCAGCCAAGTGGACGACTATAATTCACCCCTCCACTTT.

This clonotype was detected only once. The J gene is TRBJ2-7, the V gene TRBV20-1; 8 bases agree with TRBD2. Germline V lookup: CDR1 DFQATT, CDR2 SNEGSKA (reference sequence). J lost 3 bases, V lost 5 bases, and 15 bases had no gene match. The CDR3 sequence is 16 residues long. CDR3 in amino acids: CSAGLAGGGHIYEQYF. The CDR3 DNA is TGCAGTGCTGGGCTAGCGGGTGGCGGGCATATCTACGAGCAGTACTTC.

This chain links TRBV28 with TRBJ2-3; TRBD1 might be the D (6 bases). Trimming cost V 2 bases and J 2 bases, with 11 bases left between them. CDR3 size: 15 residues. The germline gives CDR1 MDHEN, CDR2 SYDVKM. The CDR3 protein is CASSLPTGYTDTQYF. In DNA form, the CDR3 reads TGTGCCAGCAGTTTACCGACAGGATACACAGATACGCAGTATTTT.